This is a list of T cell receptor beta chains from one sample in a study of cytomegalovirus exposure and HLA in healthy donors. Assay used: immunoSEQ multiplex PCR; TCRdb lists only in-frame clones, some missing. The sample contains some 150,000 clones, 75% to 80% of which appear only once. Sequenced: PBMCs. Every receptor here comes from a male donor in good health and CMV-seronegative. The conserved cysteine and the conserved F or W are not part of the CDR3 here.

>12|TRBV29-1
SVDGLAVYNEQF
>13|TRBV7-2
ASSLETLSTDTQY
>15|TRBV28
ASSSGTGLGGANVLT
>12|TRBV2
ASKSQGANTEAF
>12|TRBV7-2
ASSLRQRNTEAF
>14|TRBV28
ASSFAQRGSYNEQF
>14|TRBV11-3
ASSLEQGGVNSPLH
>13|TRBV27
ASSMRTVNTGELF
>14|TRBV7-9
ASSSFIAGSTDTQY
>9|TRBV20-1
SASKNTEAF
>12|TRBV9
ASSESGSSYEQY
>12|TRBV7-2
ASSLVGGVDGYT
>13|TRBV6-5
ASSYGLAGVETQY
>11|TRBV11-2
ASSPSGASPLH
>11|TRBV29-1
SVDRRGSDEQF
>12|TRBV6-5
ASSYGTSGYEQY
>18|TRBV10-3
AISEFSGTISQRINYGYT
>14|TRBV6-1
ASSGRGKRISYEQY
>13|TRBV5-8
ASSSGGGPGETQY
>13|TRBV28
ASSGERGINTEAF
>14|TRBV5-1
ASSWTGGPHSYEQY
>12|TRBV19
ASSTRGYQGEQF